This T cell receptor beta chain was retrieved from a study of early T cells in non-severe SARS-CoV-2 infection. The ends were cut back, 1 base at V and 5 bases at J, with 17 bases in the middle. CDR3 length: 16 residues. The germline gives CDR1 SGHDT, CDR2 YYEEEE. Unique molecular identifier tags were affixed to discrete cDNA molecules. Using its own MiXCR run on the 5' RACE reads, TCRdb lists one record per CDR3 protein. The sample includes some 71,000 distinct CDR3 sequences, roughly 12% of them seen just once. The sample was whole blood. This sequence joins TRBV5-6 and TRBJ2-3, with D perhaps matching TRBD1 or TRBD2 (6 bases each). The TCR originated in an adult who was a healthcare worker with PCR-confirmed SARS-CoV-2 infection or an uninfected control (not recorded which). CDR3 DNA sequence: TGTGCCAGCAGCTTGTCGGGGGCTAACCACGTAGATACGCAGTATTTT. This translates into CASSLSGANHVDTQYF.